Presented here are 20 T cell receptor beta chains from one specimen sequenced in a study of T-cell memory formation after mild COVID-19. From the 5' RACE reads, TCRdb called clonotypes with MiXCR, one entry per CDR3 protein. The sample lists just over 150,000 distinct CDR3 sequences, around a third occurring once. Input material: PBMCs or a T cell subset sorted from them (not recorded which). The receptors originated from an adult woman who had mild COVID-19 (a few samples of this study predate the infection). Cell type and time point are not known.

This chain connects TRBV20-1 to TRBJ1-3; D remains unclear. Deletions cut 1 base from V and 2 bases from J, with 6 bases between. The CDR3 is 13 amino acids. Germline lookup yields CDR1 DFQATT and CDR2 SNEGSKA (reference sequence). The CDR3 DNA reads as TGCAGTGCTAGAGCCCTACCTGGAAACACCATATATTTT. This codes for CSARALPGNTIYF.

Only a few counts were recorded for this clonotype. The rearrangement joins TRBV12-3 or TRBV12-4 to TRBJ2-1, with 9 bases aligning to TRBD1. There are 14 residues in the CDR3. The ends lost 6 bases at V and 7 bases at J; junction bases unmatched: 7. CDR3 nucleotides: TGTGCCAGCAGAACGGGACAGGGTAGTAATGAGCAGTTCTTC. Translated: CASRTGQGSNEQFF.

The CDR3 bases are TGTGCCAGCAGCTCCACAGTGGGGATATCCTACAATGAGCAGTTCTTC. Residues: CASSSTVGISYNEQFF. The V and J genes are TRBV7-9 and TRBJ2-1; D uncertain. The germline CDR1 and CDR2 sequences are SEHNR and FQNEAQ (reference sequence). The V end was cut by 4 bases, the J end by 1 base, with 14 bases between. There are 16 residues in the CDR3.

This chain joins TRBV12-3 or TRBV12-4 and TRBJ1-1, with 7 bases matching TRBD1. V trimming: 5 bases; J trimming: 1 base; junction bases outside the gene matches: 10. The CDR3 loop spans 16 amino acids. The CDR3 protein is CASSRRPGQSNTEAFF. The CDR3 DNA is TGTGCCAGCAGTCGAAGACCGGGACAGTCGAACACTGAAGCTTTCTTT.

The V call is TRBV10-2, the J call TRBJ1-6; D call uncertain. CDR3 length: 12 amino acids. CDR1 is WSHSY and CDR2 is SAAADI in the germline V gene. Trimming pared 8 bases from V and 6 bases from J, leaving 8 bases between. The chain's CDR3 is CASGEANSPLHF. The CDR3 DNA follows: TGCGCCAGCGGGGAAGCTAATTCACCCCTCCACTTT.

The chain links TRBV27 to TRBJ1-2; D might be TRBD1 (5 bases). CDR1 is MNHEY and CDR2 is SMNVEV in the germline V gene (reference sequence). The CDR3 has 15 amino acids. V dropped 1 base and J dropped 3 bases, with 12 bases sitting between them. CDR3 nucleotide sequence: TGTGCCAGCAGTTTATGGGGAGGCAGGGACTATGGCTACACCTTC. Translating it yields CASSLWGGRDYGYTF.

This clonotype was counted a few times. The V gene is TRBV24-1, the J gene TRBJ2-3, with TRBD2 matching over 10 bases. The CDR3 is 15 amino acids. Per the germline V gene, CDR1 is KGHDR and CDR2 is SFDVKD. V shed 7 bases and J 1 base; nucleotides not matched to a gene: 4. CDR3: CATRAGTSGTDTQYF. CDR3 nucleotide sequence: TGTGCCACCAGAGCCGGGACTAGCGGCACAGATACGCAGTATTTT.

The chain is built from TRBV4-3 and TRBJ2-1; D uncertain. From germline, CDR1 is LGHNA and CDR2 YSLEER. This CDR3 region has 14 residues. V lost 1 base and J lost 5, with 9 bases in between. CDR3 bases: TGCGCCAGCAGCCAAGGGCAGTTGGACAATGAGCAGTTCTTC. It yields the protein CASSQGQLDNEQFF.

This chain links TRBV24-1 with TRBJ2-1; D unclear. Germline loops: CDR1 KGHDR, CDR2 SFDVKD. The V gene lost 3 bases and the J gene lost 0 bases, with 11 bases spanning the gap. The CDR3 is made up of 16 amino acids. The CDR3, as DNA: TGTGCCACCAGTGATCCCACTCACAGCTCCTACAATGAGCAGTTCTTC. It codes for CATSDPTHSSYNEQFF.

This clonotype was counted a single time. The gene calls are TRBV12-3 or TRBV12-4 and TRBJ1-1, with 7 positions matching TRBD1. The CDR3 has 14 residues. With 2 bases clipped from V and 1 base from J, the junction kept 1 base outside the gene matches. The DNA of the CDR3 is TGTGCCAGCAGTTTAAAGGGGGCGAACACTGAAGCTTTCTTT. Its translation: CASSLKGANTEAFF.

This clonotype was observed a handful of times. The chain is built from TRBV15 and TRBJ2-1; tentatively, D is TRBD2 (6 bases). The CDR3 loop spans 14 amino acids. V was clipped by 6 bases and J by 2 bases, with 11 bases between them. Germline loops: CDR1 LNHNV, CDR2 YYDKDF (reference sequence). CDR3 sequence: CATRRDQTYNEQFF. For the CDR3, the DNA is TGTGCCACCAGGCGGGACCAAACCTACAATGAGCAGTTCTTC. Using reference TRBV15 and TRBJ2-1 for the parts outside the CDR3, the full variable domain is DAMVIQNPRYQVTQFGKPVTLSCSQTLNHNVMYWYQQKSSQAPKLLFHYYDKDFNNEADTPDNFQSRRPNTSFCFLDIRSPGLGDTAMYLCATRRDQTYNEQFFGPGTRLTVL.

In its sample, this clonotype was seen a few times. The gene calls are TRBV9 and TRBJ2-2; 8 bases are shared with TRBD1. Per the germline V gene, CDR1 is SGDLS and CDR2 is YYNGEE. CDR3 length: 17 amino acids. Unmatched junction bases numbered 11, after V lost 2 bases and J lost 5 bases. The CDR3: CASSVTPRQGTTGELFF. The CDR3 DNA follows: TGTGCCAGCAGCGTGACCCCACGACAGGGGACGACCGGGGAGCTGTTTTTT.

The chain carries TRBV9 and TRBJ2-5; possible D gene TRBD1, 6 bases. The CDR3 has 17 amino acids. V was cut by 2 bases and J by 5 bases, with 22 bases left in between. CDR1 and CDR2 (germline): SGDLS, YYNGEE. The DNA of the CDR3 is TGTGCCAGCAGCGTCAGATCTATGGACAGTCCGGGGGAGACCCAGTACTTC. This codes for CASSVRSMDSPGETQYF.

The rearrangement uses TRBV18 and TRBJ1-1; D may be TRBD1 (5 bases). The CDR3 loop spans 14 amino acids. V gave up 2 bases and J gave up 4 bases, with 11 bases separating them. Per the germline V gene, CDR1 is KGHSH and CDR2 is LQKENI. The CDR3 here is CASSPYKGRTEAFF. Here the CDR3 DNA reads TGTGCCAGCTCACCATATAAGGGACGCACTGAAGCTTTCTTT.

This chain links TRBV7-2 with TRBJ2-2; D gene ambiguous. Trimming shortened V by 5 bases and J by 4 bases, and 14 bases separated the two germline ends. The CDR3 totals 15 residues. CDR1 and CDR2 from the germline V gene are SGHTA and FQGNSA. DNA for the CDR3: TGTGCCAGCAGCCCGCAGCAACCCGGCACCGGGGAGCTGTTTTTT. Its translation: CASSPQQPGTGELFF. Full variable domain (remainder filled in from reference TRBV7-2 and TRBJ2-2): GAGVSQSPSNKVTEKGKDVELRCDPISGHTALYWYRQSLGQGLEFLIYFQGNSAPDKSGLPSDRFSAERTGGSVSTLTIQRTQQEDSAVYLCASSPQQPGTGELFFGEGSRLTVL.

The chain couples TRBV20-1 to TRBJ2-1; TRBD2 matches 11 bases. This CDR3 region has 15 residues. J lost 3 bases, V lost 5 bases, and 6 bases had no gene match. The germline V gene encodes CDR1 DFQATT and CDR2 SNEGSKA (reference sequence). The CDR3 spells CSARPTSGVYNEQFF. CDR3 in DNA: TGCAGTGCTCGACCGACTAGCGGGGTCTACAATGAGCAGTTCTTC.

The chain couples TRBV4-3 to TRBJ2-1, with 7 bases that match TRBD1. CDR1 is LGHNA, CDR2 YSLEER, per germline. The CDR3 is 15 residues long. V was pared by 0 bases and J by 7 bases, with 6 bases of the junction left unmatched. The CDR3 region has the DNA TGCGCCAGCAGCCAAGATCATGTACAGGGGAATGAGCAGTTCTTC. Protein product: CASSQDHVQGNEQFF.

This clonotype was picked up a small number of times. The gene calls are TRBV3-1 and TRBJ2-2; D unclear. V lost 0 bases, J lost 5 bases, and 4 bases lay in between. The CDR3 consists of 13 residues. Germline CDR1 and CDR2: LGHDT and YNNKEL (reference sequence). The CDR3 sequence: CASSQDQTGELFF. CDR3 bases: TGTGCCAGCAGCCAAGACCAAACCGGGGAGCTGTTTTTT.

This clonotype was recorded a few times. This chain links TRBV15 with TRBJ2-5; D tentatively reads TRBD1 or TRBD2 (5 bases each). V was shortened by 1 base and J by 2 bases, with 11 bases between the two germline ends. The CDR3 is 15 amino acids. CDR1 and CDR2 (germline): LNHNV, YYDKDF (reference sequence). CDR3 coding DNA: TGTGCCACCAGCAGAGCGTGGGGGTCACAAGAGACCCAGTACTTC. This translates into CATSRAWGSQETQYF.

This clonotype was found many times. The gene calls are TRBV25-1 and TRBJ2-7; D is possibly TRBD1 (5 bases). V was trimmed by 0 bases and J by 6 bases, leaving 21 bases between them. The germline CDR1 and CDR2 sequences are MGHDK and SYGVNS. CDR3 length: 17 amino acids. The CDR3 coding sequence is TGTGCCAGCAGTGAATATTTGACAGCCCAGGGATTTACCGAGCAGTACTTC. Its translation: CASSEYLTAQGFTEQYF.